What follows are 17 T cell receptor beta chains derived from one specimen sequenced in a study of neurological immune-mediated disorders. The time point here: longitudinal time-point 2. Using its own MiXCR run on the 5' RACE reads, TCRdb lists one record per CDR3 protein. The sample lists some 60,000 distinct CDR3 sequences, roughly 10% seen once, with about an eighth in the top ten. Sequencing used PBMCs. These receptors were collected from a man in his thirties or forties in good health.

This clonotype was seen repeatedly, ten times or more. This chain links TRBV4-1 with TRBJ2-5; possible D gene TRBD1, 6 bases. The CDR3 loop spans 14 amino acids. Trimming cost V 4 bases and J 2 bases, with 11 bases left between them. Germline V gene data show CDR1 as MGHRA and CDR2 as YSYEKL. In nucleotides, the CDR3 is TGCGCCAGCAGCCCCCGGACAGTTCAAGAGACCCAGTACTTC. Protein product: CASSPRTVQETQYF.

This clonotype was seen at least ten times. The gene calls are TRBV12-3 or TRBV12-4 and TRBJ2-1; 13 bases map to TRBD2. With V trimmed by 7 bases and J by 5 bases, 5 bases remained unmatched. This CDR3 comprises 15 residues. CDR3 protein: CASTPGLAGDNEQFF. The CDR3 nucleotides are TGTGCCAGCACGCCCGGACTAGCGGGAGACAATGAGCAGTTCTTC.

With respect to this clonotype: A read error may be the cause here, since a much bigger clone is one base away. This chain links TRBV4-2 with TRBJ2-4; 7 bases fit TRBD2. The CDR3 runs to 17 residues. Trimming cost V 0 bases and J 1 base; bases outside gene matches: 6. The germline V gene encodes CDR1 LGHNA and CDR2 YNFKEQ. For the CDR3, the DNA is TGTGCCAGCAGCCAAGAGTTCGGGAGGAGCGCCAAAAACATTCAGTACTTC. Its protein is CASSQEFGRSAKNIQYF.

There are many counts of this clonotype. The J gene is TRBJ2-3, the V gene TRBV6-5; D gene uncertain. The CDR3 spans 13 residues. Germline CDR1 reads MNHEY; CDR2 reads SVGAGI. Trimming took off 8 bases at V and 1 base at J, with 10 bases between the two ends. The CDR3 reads CASEESGTDTQYF. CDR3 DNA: TGTGCCAGCGAGGAGAGCGGCACAGATACGCAGTATTTT.

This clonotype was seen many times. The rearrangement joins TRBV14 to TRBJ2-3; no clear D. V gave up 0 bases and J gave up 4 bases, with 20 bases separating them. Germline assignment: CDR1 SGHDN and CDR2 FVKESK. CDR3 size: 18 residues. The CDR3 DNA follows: TGTGCCAGCAGCCAAGATATAACCCGCAGGATCGGAGCAGATACGCAGTATTTT. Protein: CASSQDITRRIGADTQYF.

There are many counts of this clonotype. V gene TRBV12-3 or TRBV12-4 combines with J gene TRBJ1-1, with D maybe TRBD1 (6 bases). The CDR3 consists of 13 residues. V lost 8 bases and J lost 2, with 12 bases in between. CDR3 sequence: CASRGGPNTEAFF. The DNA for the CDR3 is TGTGCCAGCCGTGGGGGCCCCAACACTGAAGCTTTCTTT.

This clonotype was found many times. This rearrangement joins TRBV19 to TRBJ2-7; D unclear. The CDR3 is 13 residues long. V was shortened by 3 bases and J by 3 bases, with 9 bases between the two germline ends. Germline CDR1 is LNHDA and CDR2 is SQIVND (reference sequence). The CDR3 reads CASSIPGSYEQYF. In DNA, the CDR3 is TGTGCCAGTAGTATTCCCGGCAGCTACGAGCAGTACTTC.

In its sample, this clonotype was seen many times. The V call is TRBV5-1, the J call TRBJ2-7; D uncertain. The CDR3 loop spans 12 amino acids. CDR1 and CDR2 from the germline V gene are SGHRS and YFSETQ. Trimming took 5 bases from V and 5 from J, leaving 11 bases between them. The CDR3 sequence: CASSRPGDEQYF. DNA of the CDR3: TGCGCCAGCAGTCGACCCGGAGACGAGCAGTACTTC. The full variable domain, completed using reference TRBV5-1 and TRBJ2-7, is KAGVTQTPRYLIKTRGQQVTLSCSPISGHRSVSWYQQTPGQGLQFLFEYFSETQRNKGNFPGRFSGRQFSNSRSEMNVSTLELGDSALYLCASSRPGDEQYFGPGTRLTVT.

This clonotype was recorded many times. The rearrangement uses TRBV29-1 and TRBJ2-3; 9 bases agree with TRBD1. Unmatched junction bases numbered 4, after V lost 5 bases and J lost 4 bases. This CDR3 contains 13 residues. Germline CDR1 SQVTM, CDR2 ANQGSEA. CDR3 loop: CSVTGQGPDTQYF. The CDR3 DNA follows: TGCAGCGTTACAGGACAGGGGCCAGATACGCAGTATTTT.

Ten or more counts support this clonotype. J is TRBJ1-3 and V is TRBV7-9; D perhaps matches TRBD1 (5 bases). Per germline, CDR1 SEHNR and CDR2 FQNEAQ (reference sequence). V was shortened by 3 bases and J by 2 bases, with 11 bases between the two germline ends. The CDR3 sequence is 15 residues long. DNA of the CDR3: TGTGCCAGCAGCTTGGACATGGGGACTGGAAACACCATATATTTT. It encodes CASSLDMGTGNTIYF.

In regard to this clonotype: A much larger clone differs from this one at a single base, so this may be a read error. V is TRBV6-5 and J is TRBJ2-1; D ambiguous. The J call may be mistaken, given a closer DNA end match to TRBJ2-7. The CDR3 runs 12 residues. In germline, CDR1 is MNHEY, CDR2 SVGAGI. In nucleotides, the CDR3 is TGTGCCAGCAGTTACTCGAAGAATGAGCAGTACTTC. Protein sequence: CASSYSKNEQYF.

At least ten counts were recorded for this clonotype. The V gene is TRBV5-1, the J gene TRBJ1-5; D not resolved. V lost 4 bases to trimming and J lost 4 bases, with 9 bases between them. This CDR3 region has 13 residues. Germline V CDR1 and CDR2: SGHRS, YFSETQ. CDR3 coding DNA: TGCGCCAGCAGCGAGGTAGGGAATCAGCCCCAGCATTTT. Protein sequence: CASSEVGNQPQHF.

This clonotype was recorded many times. The CDR3 sequence: CSVNEGYEQYF. The CDR3 DNA follows: TGCAGCGTCAACGAGGGATACGAGCAGTACTTC. V gene TRBV29-1 combines with J gene TRBJ2-7; TRBD2 is a possible D gene (5 bases). The CDR3 contains 11 residues. Germline V lookup: CDR1 SQVTM, CDR2 ANQGSEA. V lost 6 bases to trimming and J lost 4 bases, with 10 bases between them.

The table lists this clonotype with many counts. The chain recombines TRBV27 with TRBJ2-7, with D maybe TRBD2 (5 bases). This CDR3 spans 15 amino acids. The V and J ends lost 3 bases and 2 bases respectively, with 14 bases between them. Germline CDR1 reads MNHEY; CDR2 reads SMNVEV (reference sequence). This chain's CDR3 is CASSFIASPTYEQYF. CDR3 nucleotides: TGTGCCAGCAGTTTTATAGCGTCACCCACCTACGAGCAGTACTTC.

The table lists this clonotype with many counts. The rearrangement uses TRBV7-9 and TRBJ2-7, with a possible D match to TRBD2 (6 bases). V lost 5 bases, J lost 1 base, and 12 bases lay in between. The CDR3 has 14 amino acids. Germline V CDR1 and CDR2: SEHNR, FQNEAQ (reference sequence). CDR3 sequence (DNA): TGTGCCAGCAGCCTCGGTGCGGGGTCCTACGAGCAGTACTTC. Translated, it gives CASSLGAGSYEQYF.

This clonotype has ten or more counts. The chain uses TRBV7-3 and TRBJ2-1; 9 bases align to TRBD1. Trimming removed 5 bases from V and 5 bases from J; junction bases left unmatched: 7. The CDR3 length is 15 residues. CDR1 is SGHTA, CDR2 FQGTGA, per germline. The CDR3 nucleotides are TGTGCCAGCAGCCCCCTCGGACAGGGGAACAATGAGCAGTTCTTC. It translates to CASSPLGQGNNEQFF.

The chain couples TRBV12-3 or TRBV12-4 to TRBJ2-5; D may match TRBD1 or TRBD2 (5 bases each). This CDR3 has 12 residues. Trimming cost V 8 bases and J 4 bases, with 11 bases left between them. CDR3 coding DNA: TGTGCCAGCTCAGACAGCGGAGAGACCCAGTACTTC. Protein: CASSDSGETQYF.